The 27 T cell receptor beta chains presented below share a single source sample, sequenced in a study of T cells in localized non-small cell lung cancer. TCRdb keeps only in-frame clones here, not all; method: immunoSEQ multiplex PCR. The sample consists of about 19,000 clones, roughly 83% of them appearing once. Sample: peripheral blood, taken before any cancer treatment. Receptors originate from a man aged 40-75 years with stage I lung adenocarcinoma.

The CDR3 DNA follows: TGTGCCAGCAGTTACGGGTTTTGGAAGACCCAGTACTTC. This encodes CASSYGFWKTQYF. This chain joins TRBV6-5 and TRBJ2-5; D unresolved. The V gene's germline CDR1 is MNHEY and CDR2 SVGAGI. The CDR3 consists of 13 residues. Trimming removed 2 bases at V and 6 bases at J, with 10 bases between.

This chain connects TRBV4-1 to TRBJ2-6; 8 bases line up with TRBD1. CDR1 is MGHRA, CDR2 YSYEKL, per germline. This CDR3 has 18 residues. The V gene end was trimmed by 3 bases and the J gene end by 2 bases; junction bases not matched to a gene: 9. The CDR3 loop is CASSQERTGYAGANVLTF. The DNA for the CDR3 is TGCGCCAGCAGCCAGGAGAGGACAGGGTATGCTGGGGCCAACGTCCTGACTTTC.

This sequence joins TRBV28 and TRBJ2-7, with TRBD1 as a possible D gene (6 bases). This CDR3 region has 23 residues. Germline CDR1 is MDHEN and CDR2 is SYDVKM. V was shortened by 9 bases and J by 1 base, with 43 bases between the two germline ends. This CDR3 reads CARPLIILQGSGLLQTDSYEQYF. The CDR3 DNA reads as TGTGCCAGGCCGCTCATTATTCTACAGGGCTCAGGGCTATTACAAACAGATTCCTACGAGCAGTACTTC. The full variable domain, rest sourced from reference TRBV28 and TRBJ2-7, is DVKVTQSSRYLVKRTGEKVFLECVQDMDHENMFWYRQDPGLGLRLIYFSYDVKMKEKGDIPEGYSVSREKKERFSLILESASTNQTSMYLCARPLIILQGSGLLQTDSYEQYFGPGTRLTVT.

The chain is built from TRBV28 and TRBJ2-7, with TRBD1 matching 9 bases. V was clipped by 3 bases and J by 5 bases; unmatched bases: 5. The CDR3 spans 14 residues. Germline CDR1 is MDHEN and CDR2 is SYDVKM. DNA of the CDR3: TGTGCCAGCAGTTTGAGTCGGGACAGGGACGAGCAGTACTTC. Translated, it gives CASSLSRDRDEQYF.

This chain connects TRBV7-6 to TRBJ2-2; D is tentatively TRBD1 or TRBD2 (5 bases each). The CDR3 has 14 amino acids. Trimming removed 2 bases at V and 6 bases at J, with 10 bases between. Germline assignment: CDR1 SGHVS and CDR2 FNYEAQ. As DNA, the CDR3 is TGTGCCAGCAGCTTACCTTCGGGGCCCGGGGAGCTGTTTTTT. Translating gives CASSLPSGPGELFF.

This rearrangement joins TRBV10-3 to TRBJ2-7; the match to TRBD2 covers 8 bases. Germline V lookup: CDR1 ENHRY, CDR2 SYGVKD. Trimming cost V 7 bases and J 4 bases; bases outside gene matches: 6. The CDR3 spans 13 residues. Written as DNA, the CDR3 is TGTGCCATCAAACCAGCGGGAGAATACGAGCAGTACTTC. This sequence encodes CAIKPAGEYEQYF.

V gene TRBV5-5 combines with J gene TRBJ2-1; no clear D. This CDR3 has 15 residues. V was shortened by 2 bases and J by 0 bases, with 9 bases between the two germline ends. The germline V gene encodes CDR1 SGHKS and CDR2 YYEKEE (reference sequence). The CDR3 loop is CASSLVESSYNEQFF. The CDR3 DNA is TGTGCCAGCAGCTTAGTTGAAAGCTCCTACAATGAGCAGTTCTTC.

CDR3 amino acids: CASSLSQGAYNEQFF. As DNA, the CDR3 is TGTGCCAGCAGCTTATCCCAGGGGGCTTACAATGAGCAGTTCTTC. The chain uses TRBV7-2 and TRBJ2-1; 8 bases map to TRBD1. The CDR3 sequence is 15 residues long. Germline V gene data show CDR1 as SGHTA and CDR2 as FQGNSA. The V gene end was trimmed by 2 bases and the J gene end by 4 bases; junction bases not matched to a gene: 4.

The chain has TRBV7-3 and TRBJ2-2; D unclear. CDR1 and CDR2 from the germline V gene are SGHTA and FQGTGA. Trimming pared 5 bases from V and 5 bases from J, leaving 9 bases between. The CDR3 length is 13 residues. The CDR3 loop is CASSPDVTGELFF. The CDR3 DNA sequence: TGTGCCAGCAGCCCTGACGTAACCGGGGAGCTGTTTTTT. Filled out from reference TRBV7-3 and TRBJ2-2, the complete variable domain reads GAGVSQTPSNKVTEKGKYVELRCDPISGHTALYWYRQSLGQGPEFLIYFQGTGAADDSGLPNDRFFAVRPEGSVSTLKIQRTERGDSAVYLCASSPDVTGELFFGEGSRLTVL.

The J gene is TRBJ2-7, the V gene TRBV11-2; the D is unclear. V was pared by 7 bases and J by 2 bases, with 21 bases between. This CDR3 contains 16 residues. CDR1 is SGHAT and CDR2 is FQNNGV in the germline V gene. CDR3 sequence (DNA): TGTGCCAGCACCTCCGGCCCCCATCATCATCCCTACGAGCAGTACTTC. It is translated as CASTSGPHHHPYEQYF.

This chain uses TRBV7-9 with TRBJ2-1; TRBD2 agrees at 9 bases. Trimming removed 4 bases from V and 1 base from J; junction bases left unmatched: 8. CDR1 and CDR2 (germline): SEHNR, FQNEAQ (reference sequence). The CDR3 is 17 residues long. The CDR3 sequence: CASSSIRLAVSYNEQFF. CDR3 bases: TGTGCCAGCAGCTCCATCCGACTAGCGGTATCCTACAATGAGCAGTTCTTC.

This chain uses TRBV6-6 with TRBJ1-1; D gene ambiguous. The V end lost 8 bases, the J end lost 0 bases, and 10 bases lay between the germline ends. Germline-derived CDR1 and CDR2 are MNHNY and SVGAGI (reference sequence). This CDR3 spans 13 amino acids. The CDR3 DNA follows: TGTGCCAGCCAACGGAACTTGAACACTGAAGCTTTCTTT. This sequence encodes CASQRNLNTEAFF.

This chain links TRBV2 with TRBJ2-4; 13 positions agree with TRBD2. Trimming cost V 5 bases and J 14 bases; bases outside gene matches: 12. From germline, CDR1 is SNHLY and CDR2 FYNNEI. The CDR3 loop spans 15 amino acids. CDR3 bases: TGTGCCAGCAGTACAACGGGACTAGCGGGATCGATGAAGTACTTC. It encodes CASSTTGLAGSMKYF.

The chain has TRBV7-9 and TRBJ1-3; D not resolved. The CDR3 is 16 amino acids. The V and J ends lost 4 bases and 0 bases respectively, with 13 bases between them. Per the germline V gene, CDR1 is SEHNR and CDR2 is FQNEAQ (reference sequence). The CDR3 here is CASSSLRADSGNTIYF. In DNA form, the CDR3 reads TGTGCCAGCAGCTCCCTCCGGGCCGACTCTGGAAACACCATATATTTT.

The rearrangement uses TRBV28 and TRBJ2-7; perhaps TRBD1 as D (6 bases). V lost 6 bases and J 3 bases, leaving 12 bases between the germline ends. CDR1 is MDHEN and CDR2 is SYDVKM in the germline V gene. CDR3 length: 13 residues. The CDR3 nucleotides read TGTGCCAGCAGCACCACAGGGTACTACGAGCAGTACTTC. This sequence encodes CASSTTGYYEQYF. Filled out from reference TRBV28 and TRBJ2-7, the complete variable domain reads DVKVTQSSRYLVKRTGEKVFLECVQDMDHENMFWYRQDPGLGLRLIYFSYDVKMKEKGDIPEGYSVSREKKERFSLILESASTNQTSMYLCASSTTGYYEQYFGPGTRLTVT.

CDR3 in DNA: TGTGCCAGCAGCCAAGAGGAGAATTTCGTCGGGGAGCTGTTTTTT. Its translation is CASSQEENFVGELFF. The V gene is TRBV4-2, the J gene TRBJ2-2; no clear D. The CDR3 has 15 residues. The germline CDR1 and CDR2 sequences are LGHNA and YNFKEQ. V was pared by 0 bases and J by 7 bases, with 12 bases between.

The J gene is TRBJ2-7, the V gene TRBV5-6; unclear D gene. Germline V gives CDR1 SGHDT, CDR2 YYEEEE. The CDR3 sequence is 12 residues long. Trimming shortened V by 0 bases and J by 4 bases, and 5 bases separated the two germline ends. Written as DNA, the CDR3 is TGTGCCAGCAGCTTGGACAGATACGAGCAGTACTTC. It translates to CASSLDRYEQYF.

CDR3 DNA: TGTGCCTGGAGTGTATTAGGGTTGGGGGCCAACGTCCTGACTTTC. Residues: CAWSVLGLGANVLTF. The chain links TRBV30 to TRBJ2-6, with D uncertain. Germline CDR1 reads GTSNPN; CDR2 reads SVGIG (reference sequence). The CDR3 length is 15 residues. Trimming took off 0 bases at V and 4 bases at J, with 10 bases between the two ends.

CDR3 sequence: CASSTSDTQYF. CDR3 DNA sequence: TGTGCCAGTAGTACTTCAGATACGCAGTATTTT. V gene TRBV19 combines with J gene TRBJ2-3; D gene unclear. V was clipped by 4 bases and J by 4 bases, with 3 bases between them. CDR3 size: 11 residues. Germline V gene sequence: CDR1 LNHDA, CDR2 SQIVND (reference sequence).

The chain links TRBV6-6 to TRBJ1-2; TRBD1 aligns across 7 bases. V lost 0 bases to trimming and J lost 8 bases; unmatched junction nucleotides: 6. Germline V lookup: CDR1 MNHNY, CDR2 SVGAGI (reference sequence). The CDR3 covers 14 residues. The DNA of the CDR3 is TGTGCCAGCAGTTACTCTAAGGGGGCGAGCGGCTACACCTTC. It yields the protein CASSYSKGASGYTF.

Written as DNA, the CDR3 is TGTGCCAGCTCACCAGCGGGGACCTCTGGAAACACCATATATTTT. It specifies CASSPAGTSGNTIYF. V is TRBV18 and J is TRBJ1-3; a weak D match, TRBD1 (5 bases). Germline CDR1 reads KGHSH; CDR2 reads LQKENI. CDR3 length equals 15 residues. V was cut by 2 bases and J by 0 bases, with 8 bases left in between.

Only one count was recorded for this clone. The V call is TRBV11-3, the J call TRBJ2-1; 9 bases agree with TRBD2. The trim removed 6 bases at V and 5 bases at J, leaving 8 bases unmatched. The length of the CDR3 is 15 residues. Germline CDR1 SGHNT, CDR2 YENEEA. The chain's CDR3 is CASSLTSGYDNEQFF. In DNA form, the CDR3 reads TGTGCCAGCAGTTTGACTAGCGGTTACGACAATGAGCAGTTCTTC.

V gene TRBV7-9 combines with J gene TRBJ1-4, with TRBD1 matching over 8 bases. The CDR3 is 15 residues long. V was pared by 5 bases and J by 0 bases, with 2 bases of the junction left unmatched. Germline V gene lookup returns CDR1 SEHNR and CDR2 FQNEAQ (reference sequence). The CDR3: CASSLQGATNEKLFF. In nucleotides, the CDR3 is TGTGCCAGCAGCCTACAGGGGGCAACTAATGAAAAACTGTTTTTT.

The chain's CDR3 is CATSREGARQQFF. As DNA, the CDR3 is TGTGCCACCAGCAGAGAGGGGGCCCGTCAACAGTTCTTC. The chain employs TRBV15 and TRBJ2-1; tentative D call: TRBD1 (6 bases). Germline CDR1 reads LNHNV; CDR2 reads YYDKDF (reference sequence). This CDR3 is built from 13 residues. The V end lost 0 bases, the J end lost 13 bases, and 13 bases lay between the germline ends.

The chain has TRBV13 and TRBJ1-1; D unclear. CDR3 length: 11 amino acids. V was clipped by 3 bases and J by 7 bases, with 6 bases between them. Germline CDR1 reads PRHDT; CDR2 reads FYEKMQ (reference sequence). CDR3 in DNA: TGTGCCAGCAGCTTGGGGTTTGAAGCTTTCTTT. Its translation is CASSLGFEAFF.

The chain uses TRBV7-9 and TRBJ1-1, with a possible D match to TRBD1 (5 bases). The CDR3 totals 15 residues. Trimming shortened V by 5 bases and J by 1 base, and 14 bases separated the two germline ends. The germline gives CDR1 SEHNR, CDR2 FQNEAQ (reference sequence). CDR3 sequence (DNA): TGTGCCAGCAGCCCCAGGCAGGGCCAGAACACTGAAGCTTTCTTT. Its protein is CASSPRQGQNTEAFF.

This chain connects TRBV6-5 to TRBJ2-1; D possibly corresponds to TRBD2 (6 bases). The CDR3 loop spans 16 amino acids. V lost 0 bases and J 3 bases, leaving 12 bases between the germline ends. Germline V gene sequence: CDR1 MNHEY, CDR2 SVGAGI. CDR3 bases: TGTGCCAGCAGTTACTCTGATACGCGGGGCTACAATGAGCAGTTCTTC. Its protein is CASSYSDTRGYNEQFF.